This T cell receptor beta chain was recorded in a study of cytomegalovirus exposure and HLA in healthy donors. CDR1 MNHNY and CDR2 SVGAGI come from the germline V gene (reference sequence). The V and J ends lost 5 bases and 2 bases respectively, with 3 bases between them. The CDR3 covers 11 residues. Regarding the study as a whole: Segments of the TCR beta V type were, in most cases, productive about 87% or about 30% of the time in an earlier analysis. Equally common other TCR beta chains were less clonally expanded than HLA-associated ones, a later analysis found. CMV serostatus was the sole immune exposure data available.

The PCR had 60 Vbeta and 13 Jbeta primers. Here immunoSEQ multiplex PCR was the method, and the copy in TCRdb shows in-frame clones only, minus some. Of roughly 300,000 clones in the sample, approximately 90% were seen once. Concerning this clone itself: What it binds is not known.

Sequenced input: PBMCs. The source is a man aged 35 to 55 in good health and CMV-seropositive. This chain joins TRBV6-6 and TRBJ2-5, with no clear D. CDR3 residues: CASSLQETQYF. The CDR3 DNA follows: TGTGCCAGCAGTCTTCAAGAGACCCAGTACTTC.